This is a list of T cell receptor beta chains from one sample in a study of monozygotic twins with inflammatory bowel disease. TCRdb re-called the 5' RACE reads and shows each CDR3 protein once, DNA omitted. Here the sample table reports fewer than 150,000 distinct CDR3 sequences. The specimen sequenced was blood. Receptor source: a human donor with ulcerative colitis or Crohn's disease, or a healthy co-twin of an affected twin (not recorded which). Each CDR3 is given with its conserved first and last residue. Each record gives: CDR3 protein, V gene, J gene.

cdr3_aa: CASSQHGTGNEKLFF
v_call: TRBV4-1
j_call: TRBJ1-4

cdr3_aa: CASSDRQGWDGYTF
v_call: TRBV7-8
j_call: TRBJ1-2

cdr3_aa: CASSPRQNYNEQFF
v_call: TRBV18
j_call: TRBJ2-1

cdr3_aa: CASSSNQGEDGYTF
v_call: TRBV27
j_call: TRBJ1-2

cdr3_aa: CASSLVLNYEQYF
v_call: TRBV11-2
j_call: TRBJ2-7

cdr3_aa: CASSRGGNEQFF
v_call: TRBV7-2
j_call: TRBJ2-1

cdr3_aa: CASSQDHREFYEQYF
v_call: TRBV4-3
j_call: TRBJ2-7

cdr3_aa: CSARLGTTNNEQFF
v_call: TRBV20-1
j_call: TRBJ2-1

cdr3_aa: CASSFTLATNEKLFF
v_call: TRBV7-2
j_call: TRBJ1-4

cdr3_aa: CASSQELVAKNIQYF
v_call: TRBV4-3
j_call: TRBJ2-4

cdr3_aa: CASGAPVLSEQFF
v_call: TRBV27
j_call: TRBJ2-1

cdr3_aa: CASSSRNRVNTGELFF
v_call: TRBV27
j_call: TRBJ2-2

cdr3_aa: CASSPPVSHRRTGELFF
v_call: TRBV18
j_call: TRBJ2-2

cdr3_aa: CASSLETSDSEAFF
v_call: TRBV7-8
j_call: TRBJ1-1

cdr3_aa: CSARDGGQGKLVGSYNEQFF
v_call: TRBV20-1
j_call: TRBJ2-1